A selection of T cell receptor beta chains follows, all from one sample in a study of T cell clones after liver transplantation. Here immunoSEQ multiplex PCR was the method, and the copy in TCRdb shows in-frame clones only, minus some. The table lists some 12,000 clones, 70% to 80% of them singletons. The source was CD8+ T cells from blood, collected at the 22-month timepoint. These TCRs come from a human patient who received a liver transplant. Some T cells may be supplied by the graft donor. The CDR3 runs from the conserved cysteine through the conserved F or W. D genes are given only for firm matches.

TRBV6-7	TRBD1	18	CASSYSNLGQGSGNTIYF
TRBV27	-	14	CASATRDLNNEQFF
TRBV6-6	-	15	CASSASYGGTDTQYF
TRBV4-1	-	14	CASSQVGGVSEAFF
TRBV5-8	-	13	CASRWRANYEQFF
TRBV6-4	-	11	CASSEADEQFF
TRBV15	-	15	CATSRGPGKIYEQYF
TRBV6-6	-	13	CASSYVQGGEAFF
TRBV11-2	-	12	CASTEYQETQYF
TRBV5-6	-	14	CASSFGGWSYEQYF
TRBV7-6	-	15	CASSLGTNGDNEQFF
TRBV4-3	-	15	CASSQEWRAPETQYF
TRBV2	-	14	CARYSADSTDTQYF
TRBV7-8	-	15	CASSPLEGSRYEQYF
TRBV7-2	-	13	CASSLEFPGELFF
TRBV9	-	15	CASSDPSSLAYGYTF
TRBV7-9	TRBD1	14	CASSSMDRAYEQYF
TRBV11-3	TRBD2	14	CASSQRLAADEQFF